One sample yielded the 28 T cell receptor beta chains listed below, sequenced in a study of Ad26.COV2.S vaccination and SARS-CoV-2 variants. Clones were sequenced by immunoSEQ multiplex PCR, and TCRdb holds only the in-frame ones, with some missing. The sample holds approximately 480,000 clones, around 88% seen once. Documented treatment: around 19 received Ad26.COV2.S at low or high dose, single or two shots; about 5 received placebo; per-sample allocation not given. Day 63 after the first vaccine or placebo injection was the time point for sampling. This sample comprised peripheral blood, obtained in a trial of Ad26.COV2.S vaccine versus placebo. The receptors derive from a person aged 18-65 years who received the Ad26.COV2.S COVID-19 vaccine or a placebo.

This chain uses TRBV4-2 with TRBJ1-2; D gene unclear. V lost 0 bases and J lost 3, with 11 bases in between. The CDR3 contains 15 residues. Germline values: CDR1 LGHNA, CDR2 YNFKEQ. CDR3 region: CASSQDADPYYGYTF. CDR3 sequence (DNA): TGTGCCAGCAGCCAAGACGCAGATCCCTACTATGGCTACACCTTC.

This clone was observed a handful of times. Other DNA sequences in the same sample also yield this CDR3. This sequence joins TRBV3-1 (or the pseudogene TRBV3-2) and TRBJ1-1; D call uncertain. V lost 4 bases to trimming and J lost 1 base, with 10 bases between them. The V gene's germline CDR1 is LGHDT and CDR2 YNNKEL (reference sequence). The CDR3 consists of 14 residues. CDR3 protein: CASSPSGSNTEAFF. The CDR3 region has the DNA TGTGCCAGCAGCCCCAGCGGGTCGAACACTGAAGCTTTCTTT.

The rearrangement joins TRBV20-1 to TRBJ1-4; D gene uncertain. The CDR3 covers 11 residues. CDR1 and CDR2 (germline): DFQATT, SNEGSKA (reference sequence). V was pared by 8 bases and J by 7 bases, with 11 bases between. The CDR3 nucleotides are TGCAGTCTGCGTGCGGGTGAAAAACTGTTTTTT. It specifies CSLRAGEKLFF.

CDR3 residues: CSASVRHYGYTF. The CDR3 DNA is TGCAGTGCTAGTGTCAGGCACTATGGCTACACCTTC. The J gene is TRBJ1-2, the V gene TRBV20-1; D not resolved. Germline V gene sequence: CDR1 DFQATT, CDR2 SNEGSKA (reference sequence). The CDR3 runs 12 residues. V lost 3 bases, J lost 3 bases, and 8 bases lay in between.

This clone was seen a single time. The chain has TRBV7-2 and TRBJ2-1, with 9 nucleotides matching TRBD2. V trimming: 5 bases; J trimming: 7 bases; junction bases outside the gene matches: 9. Germline V gives CDR1 SGHTA, CDR2 FQGNSA. This CDR3 has 15 amino acids. CDR3 sequence reads: CASSPRTSVGNEQFF. The CDR3 DNA is TGTGCCAGCAGCCCTCGGACTAGCGTCGGGAATGAGCAGTTCTTC.

The V call is TRBV10-3, the J call TRBJ1-6, with D uncertain. Trimming stripped 6 bases from V and 7 bases from J, with 13 bases between. Germline loops: CDR1 ENHRY, CDR2 SYGVKD. This CDR3 is 14 amino acids long. The CDR3 region has the DNA TGTGCCATCAGATCCGTGGCGGACAATTCACCCCTCCACTTT. Amino acids: CAIRSVADNSPLHF.

This chain connects TRBV7-3 to TRBJ1-6; D is unclear. Germline CDR1 SGHTA, CDR2 FQGTGA. Trimming stripped 2 bases from V and 9 bases from J, with 8 bases between. This CDR3 contains 13 residues. The CDR3 reads CASSLRSSSPLHF. DNA for the CDR3: TGTGCCAGCAGCTTACGATCAAGTTCACCCCTCCACTTT.

The chain is built from TRBV5-6 and TRBJ2-1, with D tentatively TRBD2 (6 bases). Deletions cut 4 bases from V and 8 bases from J, with 22 bases between. In germline, CDR1 is SGHDT, CDR2 YYEEEE. This CDR3 region has 16 residues. CDR3 sequence: CASSPSGLLDVDEQFF. Written as DNA, the CDR3 is TGTGCCAGCAGCCCGTCGGGACTGCTCGACGTCGATGAGCAGTTCTTC.

The rearrangement links TRBV5-1 to TRBJ2-2, with D possibly matching TRBD2 (5 bases). The CDR3 is 14 residues long. The germline V gene encodes CDR1 SGHRS and CDR2 YFSETQ. The V end was cut by 5 bases, the J end by 2 bases, with 10 bases between. The CDR3 loop reads CASSWTLNTGELFF. DNA of the CDR3: TGCGCCAGCAGTTGGACTTTAAACACCGGGGAGCTGTTTTTT.

The chain uses TRBV7-6 and TRBJ2-1; TRBD2 matches 10 bases. The CDR3 is made up of 16 amino acids. The ends lost 5 bases at V and 1 base at J; junction bases unmatched: 5. Germline V gene sequence: CDR1 SGHVS, CDR2 FNYEAQ. The CDR3 nucleotides are TGTGCCAGCAGCGGAATAGCGGGAGGTTCCTACAATGAGCAGTTCTTC. Its translation: CASSGIAGGSYNEQFF.

The chain carries TRBV18 and TRBJ1-2; TRBD1 aligns across 8 bases. In germline, CDR1 is KGHSH, CDR2 LQKENI. This CDR3 comprises 15 residues. V lost 3 bases to trimming and J lost 7 bases; unmatched junction nucleotides: 10. DNA for the CDR3: TGTGCCAGCTCACCCAGCAGGGGGCAAGAGAGTGGCTACACCTTC. Its protein is CASSPSRGQESGYTF.

This clone was seen a handful of times. The gene calls are TRBV29-1 and TRBJ2-7; TRBD2 aligns across 9 bases. Germline lookup yields CDR1 SQVTM and CDR2 ANQGSEA. CDR3 length equals 12 residues. V was clipped by 8 bases and J by 5 bases; unmatched bases: 7. This chain's CDR3 is CSFIAGVDEQYF. Written as DNA, the CDR3 is TGCAGCTTCATAGCGGGAGTAGACGAGCAGTACTTC.

The rearrangement uses TRBV9 and TRBJ1-6, with D possibly matching TRBD1 (5 bases). The germline CDR1 and CDR2 sequences are SGDLS and YYNGEE. Trimming took 0 bases from V and 9 from J, leaving 13 bases between them. The CDR3 has 15 residues. The CDR3 DNA reads TGTGCCAGCAGCGTAGAGGCGGGGCCGGGTTCACCCCTCCACTTT. This encodes CASSVEAGPGSPLHF.

The chain's CDR3 is CSVGPEGRNTEAFF. DNA of the CDR3: TGCAGCGTTGGCCCCGAGGGAAGGAACACTGAAGCTTTCTTT. This chain uses TRBV29-1 with TRBJ1-1; D is undetermined. Germline V CDR1 and CDR2: SQVTM, ANQGSEA. V was cut by 4 bases and J by 1 base, with 13 bases left in between. The CDR3 totals 14 residues.

The V and J genes are TRBV16 and TRBJ2-5, with 12 bases identical to TRBD2. Trimming cost V 1 base and J 1 base; bases outside gene matches: 13. This CDR3 contains 20 residues. Per germline, CDR1 KGHSY and CDR2 FQNENV. CDR3: CASSQYRLAGVPGGQETQYF. CDR3 nucleotide sequence: TGTGCCAGCAGCCAATATCGACTAGCGGGAGTTCCCGGGGGCCAAGAGACCCAGTACTTC. Full variable domain (remainder filled in from reference TRBV16 and TRBJ2-5): GEEVAQTPKHLVRGEGQKAKLYCAPIKGHSYVFWYQQVLKNEFKFLISFQNENVFDETGMPKERFSAKCLPNSPCSLEIQATKLEDSAVYFCASSQYRLAGVPGGQETQYFGPGTRLLVL.

V gene TRBV29-1 combines with J gene TRBJ2-7; TRBD2 is a possible D gene (6 bases). V was pared by 4 bases and J by 6 bases, with 19 bases between. Germline V CDR1 and CDR2: SQVTM, ANQGSEA. This CDR3 region has 14 residues. The CDR3 nucleotides are TGCAGCGTTGGAGCCGGACTATCCCTCTCCGAGCAGTACTTC. Amino acids: CSVGAGLSLSEQYF.

The V gene is TRBV3-1 (or the pseudogene TRBV3-2), the J gene TRBJ2-7; D might be TRBD1 (6 bases). In germline, CDR1 is LGHDT, CDR2 YNNKEL (reference sequence). The V end lost 5 bases, the J end lost 5 bases, and 19 bases lay between the germline ends. The CDR3 covers 15 residues. CDR3 amino acids: CASSRTTGIRNEQYF. The CDR3 DNA reads as TGTGCCAGCAGCAGAACCACAGGGATTCGGAACGAGCAGTACTTC.

This clone was recorded only once. The gene calls are TRBV18 and TRBJ1-2; D uncertain. The CDR3 loop spans 14 amino acids. Between the trimmed V and J ends, which lost 2 bases and 7 bases, there was a span of 14 bases. Germline V gives CDR1 KGHSH, CDR2 LQKENI. As DNA, the CDR3 is TGTGCCAGCTCACCAACAGTTAGAAGGTCTGGCTACACCTTC. It codes for CASSPTVRRSGYTF.

The chain recombines TRBV4-3 with TRBJ2-7, with 7 positions matching TRBD2. CDR1 is LGHNA, CDR2 YSLEER, per germline. With V trimmed by 1 base and J by 6 bases, 9 bases remained unmatched. This CDR3 is built from 15 residues. CDR3 loop: CASSQVLGLGFEQYF. The CDR3 DNA is TGCGCCAGCAGCCAAGTCCTAGGACTAGGTTTCGAGCAGTACTTC.

V gene TRBV2 combines with J gene TRBJ2-5, with D tentatively TRBD2 (6 bases). CDR1 SNHLY and CDR2 FYNNEI come from the germline V gene. V gave up 7 bases and J gave up 5 bases, with 20 bases separating them. CDR3 size: 15 residues. The CDR3 region is CASMGGPREAETQYF. The CDR3 DNA reads TGTGCCAGCATGGGGGGACCACGCGAGGCGGAGACCCAGTACTTC.

This clone was detected only a few times. The V and J genes are TRBV28 and TRBJ2-7; no reliable D call. The CDR3 runs 12 residues. Deletions cut 6 bases from V and 6 bases from J, with 12 bases between. Germline V gene sequence: CDR1 MDHEN, CDR2 SYDVKM. For the CDR3, the DNA is TGTGCCAGCAGGGTTTTGAACCGCGAGCAGTACTTC. Its translation: CASRVLNREQYF.

This chain joins TRBV14 and TRBJ1-2, with D unclear. From germline, CDR1 is SGHDN and CDR2 FVKESK. Deletions cut 0 bases from V and 9 bases from J, with 20 bases between. The CDR3 spans 16 residues. CDR3 in amino acids: CASSQDRPGAGGSYTF. For the CDR3, the DNA is TGTGCCAGCAGCCAAGATAGACCGGGTGCCGGAGGGAGCTACACCTTC.

The rearrangement links TRBV19 to TRBJ1-4, with 7 bases that match TRBD1. V lost 5 bases to trimming and J lost 2 bases; unmatched junction nucleotides: 5. This CDR3 has 15 amino acids. CDR1 and CDR2 from the germline V gene are LNHDA and SQIVND (reference sequence). The CDR3 coding sequence is TGTGCCAGTAGTGGCCAGGGGGTGACTAATGAAAAACTGTTTTTT. This encodes CASSGQGVTNEKLFF. Drawing the rest from reference TRBV19 and TRBJ1-4, the complete variable domain is DGGITQSPKYLFRKEGQNVTLSCEQNLNHDAMYWYRQDPGQGLRLIYYSQIVNDFQKGDIAEGYSVSREKKESFPLTVTSAQKNPTAFYLCASSGQGVTNEKLFFGSGTQLSVL.

V is TRBV4-2 and J is TRBJ2-3; D is possibly TRBD1 or TRBD2 (6 bases each). CDR3 length: 14 amino acids. The germline V and J ends were trimmed by 4 bases and 4 bases, with 12 bases remaining between them. From germline, CDR1 is LGHNA and CDR2 YNFKEQ. The CDR3 sequence is CASSPGGQADTQYF. The CDR3 region has the DNA TGTGCCAGCAGCCCCGGGGGCCAGGCAGATACGCAGTATTTT.

This clone is a singleton in its sample. This chain connects TRBV7-2 to TRBJ2-5, with D possibly matching TRBD1 (7 bases). Trimming cost V 5 bases and J 5 bases, with 15 bases left between them. CDR3 length: 14 residues. The V gene's germline CDR1 is SGHTA and CDR2 FQGNSA. As DNA, the CDR3 is TGTGCCAGCAGCCAGGGGGGCCCGGCGGAGACCCAGTACTTC. Translating it yields CASSQGGPAETQYF.

The chain has TRBV28 and TRBJ1-6; 7 nucleotides agree with TRBD1. CDR1 MDHEN and CDR2 SYDVKM come from the germline V gene. Trimming cost V 6 bases and J 5 bases; bases outside gene matches: 7. This CDR3 region has 15 residues. For the CDR3, the DNA is TGTGCCAGCAGAACCCGACAGGGAAATAATTCACCCCTCCACTTT. Translated, it gives CASRTRQGNNSPLHF.

The V call is TRBV5-1, the J call TRBJ1-4; D is unresolved. The CDR3 extends over 16 amino acids. Germline assignment: CDR1 SGHRS and CDR2 YFSETQ. The V end was cut by 0 bases, the J end by 0 bases, with 9 bases between. CDR3 loop: CASSLEGSPTNEKLFF. For the CDR3, the DNA is TGCGCCAGCAGCTTGGAAGGGTCCCCAACTAATGAAAAACTGTTTTTT.

V gene TRBV4-3 combines with J gene TRBJ2-3; D gene unclear. This CDR3 is built from 17 residues. Germline CDR1 and CDR2: LGHNA and YSLEER. Trimming stripped 0 bases from V and 1 base from J, with 14 bases between. CDR3 protein: CASSQDPGPLGTDTQYF. DNA of the CDR3: TGCGCCAGCAGCCAAGATCCCGGACCTCTGGGCACAGATACGCAGTATTTT.